The following is a T cell receptor beta chain sequence with its context. The target antigen is unknown. Both 60 Vbeta primers and 13 Jbeta primers went into the PCR. Here immunoSEQ multiplex PCR was the method, and the copy in TCRdb shows in-frame clones only, minus some. In the table there are about 150,000 clones, roughly 79% of which are singletons. This specimen belongs to a study of cytomegalovirus exposure and HLA in healthy donors. General observations from the study: Among the most significant clusters, several appeared linked to common viral pathogens in a later analysis. Later analysis identified a missense DCLRE1C variant that was linked to TCR beta V- and J-gene trimming. Evidence from a later analysis indicated that most CMV-associated TCR beta chains looked HLA-restricted. Earlier results showed most TCR beta V segments being productive about 90% or about 30% of the time.

The CDR3 covers 13 residues. The V segment lost 7 bases and the J segment 7 bases; nucleotides outside the gene matches: 9. Germline V gives CDR1 MDHEN, CDR2 SYDVKM. The clonotype originates from a male donor in good health and CMV-seronegative. The chain couples TRBV28 to TRBJ1-1; 7 bases are a match to TRBD1. The source material was PBMCs. CDR3 amino acids: CASTATGWGEAFF. CDR3 nucleotides: TGTGCCAGCACTGCGACAGGGTGGGGTGAAGCTTTCTTT.